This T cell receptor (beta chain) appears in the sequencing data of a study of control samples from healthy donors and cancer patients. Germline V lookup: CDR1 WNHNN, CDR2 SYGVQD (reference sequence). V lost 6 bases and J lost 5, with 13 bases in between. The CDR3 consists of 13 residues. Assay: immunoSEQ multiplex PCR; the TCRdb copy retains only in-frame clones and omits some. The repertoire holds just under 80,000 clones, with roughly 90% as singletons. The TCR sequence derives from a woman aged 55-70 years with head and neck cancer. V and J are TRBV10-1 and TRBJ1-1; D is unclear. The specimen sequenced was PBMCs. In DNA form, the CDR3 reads TGCGCCAGCAGACCGGGAGTCGGGACTGAAGCTTTCTTT. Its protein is CASRPGVGTEAFF.